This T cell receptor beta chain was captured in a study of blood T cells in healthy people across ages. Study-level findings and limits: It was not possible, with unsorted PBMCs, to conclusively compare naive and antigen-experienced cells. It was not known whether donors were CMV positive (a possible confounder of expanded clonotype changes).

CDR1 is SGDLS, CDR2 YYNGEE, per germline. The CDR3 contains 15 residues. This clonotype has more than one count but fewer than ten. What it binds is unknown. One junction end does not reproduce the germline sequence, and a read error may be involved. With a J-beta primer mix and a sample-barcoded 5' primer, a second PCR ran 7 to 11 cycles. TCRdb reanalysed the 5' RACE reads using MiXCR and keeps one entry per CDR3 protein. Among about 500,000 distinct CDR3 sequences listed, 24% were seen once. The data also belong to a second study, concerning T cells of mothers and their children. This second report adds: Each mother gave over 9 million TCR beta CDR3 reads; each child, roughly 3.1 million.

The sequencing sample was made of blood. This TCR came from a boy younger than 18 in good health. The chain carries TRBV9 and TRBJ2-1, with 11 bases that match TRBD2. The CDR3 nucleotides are TGTGCCAGCAGCGGGGGACTAGCGGCCTACAATGGGCAGTTCTTC. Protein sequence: CASSGGLAAYNGQFF.